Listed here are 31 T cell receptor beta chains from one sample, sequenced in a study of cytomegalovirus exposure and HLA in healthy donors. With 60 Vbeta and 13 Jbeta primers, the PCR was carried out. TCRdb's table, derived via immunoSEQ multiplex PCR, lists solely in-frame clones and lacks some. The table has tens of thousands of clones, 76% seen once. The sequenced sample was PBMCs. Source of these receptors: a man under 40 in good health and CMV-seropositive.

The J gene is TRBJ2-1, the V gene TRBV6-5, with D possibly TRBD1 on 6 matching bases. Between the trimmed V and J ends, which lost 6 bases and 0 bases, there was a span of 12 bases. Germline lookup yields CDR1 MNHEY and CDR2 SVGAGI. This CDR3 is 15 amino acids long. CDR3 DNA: TGTGCCAGCAGCCAGGGGTTACCCTCCTACAATGAGCAGTTCTTC. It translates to CASSQGLPSYNEQFF.

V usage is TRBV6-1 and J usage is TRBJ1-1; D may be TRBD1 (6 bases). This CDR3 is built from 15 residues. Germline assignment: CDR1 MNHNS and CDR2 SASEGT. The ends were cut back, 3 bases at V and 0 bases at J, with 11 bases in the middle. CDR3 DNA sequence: TGTGCCAGCAGTGATGACAGGCCATTGAACACTGAAGCTTTCTTT. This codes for CASSDDRPLNTEAFF.

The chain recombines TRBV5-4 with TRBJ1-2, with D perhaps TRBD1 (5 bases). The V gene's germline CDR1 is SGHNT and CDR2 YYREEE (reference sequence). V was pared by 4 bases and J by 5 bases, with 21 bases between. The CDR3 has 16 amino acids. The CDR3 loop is CASSPRQGVGYYGYTF. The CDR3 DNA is TGTGCCAGCAGCCCCCGGCAGGGCGTCGGTTATTATGGCTACACCTTC.

CDR3 residues: CASSFPGGAGTGELFF. The CDR3 DNA reads TGTGCCAGCAGCTTCCCCGGGGGTGCGGGGACCGGGGAGCTGTTTTTT. The chain is built from TRBV7-2 and TRBJ2-2, with D tentatively TRBD2 (6 bases). V lost 3 bases, J lost 5 bases, and 16 bases lay in between. This CDR3 has 16 amino acids. The V gene's germline CDR1 is SGHTA and CDR2 FQGNSA.

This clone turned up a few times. CDR3 bases: TGTGCCAGCAGCTTAGAGAGTGGAAACACCATATATTTT. This codes for CASSLESGNTIYF. V and J are TRBV11-2 and TRBJ1-3; no clear D. Germline CDR1 and CDR2: SGHAT and FQNNGV. This CDR3 region has 13 residues. V lost 0 bases and J lost 3, with 3 bases in between.

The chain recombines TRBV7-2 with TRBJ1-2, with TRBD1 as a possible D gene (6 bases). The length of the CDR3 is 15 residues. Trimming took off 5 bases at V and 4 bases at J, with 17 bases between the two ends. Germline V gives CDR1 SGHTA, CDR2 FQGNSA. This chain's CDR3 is CASSPRGGERYGYTF. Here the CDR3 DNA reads TGTGCCAGCAGCCCGCGGGGGGGCGAGCGCTATGGCTACACCTTC. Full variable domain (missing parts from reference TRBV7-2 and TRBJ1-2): GAGVSQSPSNKVTEKGKDVELRCDPISGHTALYWYRQSLGQGLEFLIYFQGNSAPDKSGLPSDRFSAERTGGSVSTLTIQRTQQEDSAVYLCASSPRGGERYGYTFGSGTRLTVV.

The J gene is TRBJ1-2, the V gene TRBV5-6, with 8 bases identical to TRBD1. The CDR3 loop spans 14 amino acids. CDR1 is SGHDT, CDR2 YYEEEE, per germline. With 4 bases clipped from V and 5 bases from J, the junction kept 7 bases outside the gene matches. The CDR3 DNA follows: TGTGCCAGCAGCAACCTCCGGGACAGGTATGGCTACACCTTC. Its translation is CASSNLRDRYGYTF.

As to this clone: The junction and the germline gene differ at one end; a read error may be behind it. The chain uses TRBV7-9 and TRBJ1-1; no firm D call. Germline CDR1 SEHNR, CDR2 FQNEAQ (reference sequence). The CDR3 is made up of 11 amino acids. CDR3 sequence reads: CSSRPPEAAFF. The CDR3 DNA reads TGTTCCAGCAGACCCCCCGAAGCAGCTTTCTTT. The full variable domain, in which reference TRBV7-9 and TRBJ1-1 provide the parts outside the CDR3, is DTGVSQNPRHKITKRGQNVTFRCDPISEHNRLYWYRQTLGQGPEFLTYFQNEAQLEKSRLLSDRFSAERPKGSFSTLEIQRTEQGDSAMYLCSSRPPEAAFFGQGTRLTVV.

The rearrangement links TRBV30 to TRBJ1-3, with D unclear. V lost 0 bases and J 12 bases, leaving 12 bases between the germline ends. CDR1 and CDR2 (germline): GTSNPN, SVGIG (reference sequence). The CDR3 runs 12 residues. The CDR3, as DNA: TGTGCCTGGAGTGTAGTTGAACTGAGCATATATTTT. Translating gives CAWSVVELSIYF.

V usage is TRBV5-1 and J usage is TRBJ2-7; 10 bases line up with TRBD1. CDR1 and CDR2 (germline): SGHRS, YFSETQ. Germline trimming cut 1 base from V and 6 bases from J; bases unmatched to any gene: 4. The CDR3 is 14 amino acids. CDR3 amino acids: CASSLSDRGLEQYF. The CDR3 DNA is TGCGCCAGCAGCTTGAGCGACAGGGGGCTCGAGCAGTACTTC.

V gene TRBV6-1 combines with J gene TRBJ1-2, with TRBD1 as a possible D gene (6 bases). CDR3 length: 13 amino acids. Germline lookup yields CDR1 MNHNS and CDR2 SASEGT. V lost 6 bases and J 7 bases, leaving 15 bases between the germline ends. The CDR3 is CASSLQGNRGYTF. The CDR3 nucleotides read TGTGCCAGCAGCCTACAGGGTAATCGTGGCTACACCTTC.

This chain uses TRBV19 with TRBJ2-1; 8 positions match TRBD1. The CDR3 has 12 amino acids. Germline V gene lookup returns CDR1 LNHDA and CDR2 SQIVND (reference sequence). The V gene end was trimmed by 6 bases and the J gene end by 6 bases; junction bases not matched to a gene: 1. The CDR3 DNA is TGTGCCAGTAGGGACAGGGTCAATGAGCAGTTCTTC. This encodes CASRDRVNEQFF.

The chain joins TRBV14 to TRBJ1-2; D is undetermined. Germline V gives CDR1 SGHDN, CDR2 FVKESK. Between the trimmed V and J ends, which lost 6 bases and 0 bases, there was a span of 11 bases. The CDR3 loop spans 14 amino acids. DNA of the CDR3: TGTGCCAGCAGTCAGACAAGTCCTAACTATGGCTACACCTTC. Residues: CASSQTSPNYGYTF. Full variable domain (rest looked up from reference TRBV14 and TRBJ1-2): EAGVTQFPSHSVIEKGQTVTLRCDPISGHDNLYWYRRVMGKEIKFLLHFVKESKQDESGMPNNRFLAERTGGTYSTLKVQPAELEDSGVYFCASSQTSPNYGYTFGSGTRLTVV.

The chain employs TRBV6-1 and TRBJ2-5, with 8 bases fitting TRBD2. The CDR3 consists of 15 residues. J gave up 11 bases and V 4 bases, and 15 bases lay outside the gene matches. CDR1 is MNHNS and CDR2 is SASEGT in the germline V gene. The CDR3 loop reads CASSGPSGRTREQYF. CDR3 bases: TGTGCCAGCAGTGGGCCCAGCGGGAGAACGAGGGAGCAGTACTTC.

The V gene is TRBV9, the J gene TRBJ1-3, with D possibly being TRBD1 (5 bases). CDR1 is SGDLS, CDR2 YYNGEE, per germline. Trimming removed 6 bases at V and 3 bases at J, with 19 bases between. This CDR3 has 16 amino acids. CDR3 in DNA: TGTGCCAGCACTCGTGGGGGAGGGTCGATTGGAAACACCATATATTTT. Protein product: CASTRGGGSIGNTIYF.

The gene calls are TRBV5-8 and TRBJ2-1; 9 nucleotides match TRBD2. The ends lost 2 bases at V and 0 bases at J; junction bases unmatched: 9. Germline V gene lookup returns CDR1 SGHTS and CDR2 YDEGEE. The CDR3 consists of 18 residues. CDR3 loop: CASSLGLAGIFSYNEQFF. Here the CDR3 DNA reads TGTGCCAGCAGCTTAGGGCTAGCGGGAATATTCTCCTACAATGAGCAGTTCTTC.

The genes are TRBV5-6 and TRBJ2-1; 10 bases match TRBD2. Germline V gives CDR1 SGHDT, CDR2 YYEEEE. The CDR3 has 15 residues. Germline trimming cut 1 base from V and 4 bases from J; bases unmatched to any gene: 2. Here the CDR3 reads CASSLTAGGYNEQFF. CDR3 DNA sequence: TGTGCCAGCAGCTTGACAGCGGGGGGGTACAATGAGCAGTTCTTC.

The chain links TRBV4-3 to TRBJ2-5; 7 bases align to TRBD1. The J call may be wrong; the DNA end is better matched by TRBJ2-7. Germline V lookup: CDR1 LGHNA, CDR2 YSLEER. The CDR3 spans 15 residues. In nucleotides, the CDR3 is TGCGCCAGCAGCCCTGAACGGACAGGAAATTACGAGCAGTACTTC. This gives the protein CASSPERTGNYEQYF.

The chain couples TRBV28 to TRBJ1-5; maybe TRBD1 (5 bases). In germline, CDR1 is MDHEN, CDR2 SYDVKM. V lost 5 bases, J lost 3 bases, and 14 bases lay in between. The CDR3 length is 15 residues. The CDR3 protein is CASSTPGGLNQPQHF. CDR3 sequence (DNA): TGTGCCAGCAGTACTCCCGGGGGTCTCAATCAGCCCCAGCATTTT.

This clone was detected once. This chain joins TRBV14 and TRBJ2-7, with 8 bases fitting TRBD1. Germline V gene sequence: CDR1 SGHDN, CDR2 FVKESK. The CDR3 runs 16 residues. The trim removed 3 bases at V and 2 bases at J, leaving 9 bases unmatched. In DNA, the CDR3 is TGTGCCAGCAGCCATTCTGCAGGGGGCTTTCCCTACGAGCAGTACTTC. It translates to CASSHSAGGFPYEQYF.

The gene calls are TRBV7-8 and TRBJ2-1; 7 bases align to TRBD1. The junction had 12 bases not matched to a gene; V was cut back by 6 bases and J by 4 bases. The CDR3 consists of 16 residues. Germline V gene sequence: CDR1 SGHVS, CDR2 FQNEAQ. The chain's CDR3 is CASSLKRGLAYNEQFF. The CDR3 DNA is TGTGCCAGCAGTTTAAAAAGGGGGCTCGCGTACAATGAGCAGTTCTTC.

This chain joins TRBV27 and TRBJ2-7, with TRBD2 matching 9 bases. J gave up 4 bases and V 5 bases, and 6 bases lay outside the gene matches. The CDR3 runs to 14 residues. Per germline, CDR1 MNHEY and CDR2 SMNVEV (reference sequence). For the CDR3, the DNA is TGTGCCAGCAGTCCTGGACTAGCGCTGTACGAGCAGTACTTC. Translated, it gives CASSPGLALYEQYF.

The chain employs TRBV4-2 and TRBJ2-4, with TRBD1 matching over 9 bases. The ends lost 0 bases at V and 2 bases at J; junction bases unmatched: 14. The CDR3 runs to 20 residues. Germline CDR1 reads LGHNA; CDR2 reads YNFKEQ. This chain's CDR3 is CASSQEPGQGALGSKNIQYF. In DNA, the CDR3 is TGTGCCAGCAGCCAAGAACCGGGACAGGGAGCCTTGGGGTCCAAAAACATTCAGTACTTC.

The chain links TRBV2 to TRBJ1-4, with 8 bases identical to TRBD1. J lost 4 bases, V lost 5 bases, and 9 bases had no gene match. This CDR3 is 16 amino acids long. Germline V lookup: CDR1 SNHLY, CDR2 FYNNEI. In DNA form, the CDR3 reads TGTGCCAGCAGTCTCCAAGGGACAGGAAATAATGAAAAACTGTTTTTT. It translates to CASSLQGTGNNEKLFF.

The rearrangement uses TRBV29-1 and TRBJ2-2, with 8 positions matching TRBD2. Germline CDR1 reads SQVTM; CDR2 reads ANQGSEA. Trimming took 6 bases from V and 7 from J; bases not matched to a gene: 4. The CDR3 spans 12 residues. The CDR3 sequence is CSVALADGELFF. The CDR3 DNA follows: TGCAGCGTGGCACTAGCGGACGGGGAGCTGTTTTTT.

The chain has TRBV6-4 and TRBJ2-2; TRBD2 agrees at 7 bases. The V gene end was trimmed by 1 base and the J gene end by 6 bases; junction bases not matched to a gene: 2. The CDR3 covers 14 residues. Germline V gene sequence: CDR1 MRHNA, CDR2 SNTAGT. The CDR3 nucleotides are TGTGCCAGCAGTGACTTTGGGGGGGCCGGGGAGCTGTTTTTT. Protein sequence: CASSDFGGAGELFF.

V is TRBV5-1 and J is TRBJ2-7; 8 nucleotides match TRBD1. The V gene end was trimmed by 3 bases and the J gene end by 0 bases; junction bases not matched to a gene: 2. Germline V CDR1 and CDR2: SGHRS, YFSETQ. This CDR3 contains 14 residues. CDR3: CASSWDRPSYEQYF. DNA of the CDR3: TGCGCCAGCAGCTGGGACAGGCCCTCCTACGAGCAGTACTTC. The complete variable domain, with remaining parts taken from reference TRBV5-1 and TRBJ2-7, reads KAGVTQTPRYLIKTRGQQVTLSCSPISGHRSVSWYQQTPGQGLQFLFEYFSETQRNKGNFPGRFSGRQFSNSRSEMNVSTLELGDSALYLCASSWDRPSYEQYFGPGTRLTVT.

CDR3: CASSRDRARGETQYF. In DNA form, the CDR3 reads TGTGCCAGCTCCCGTGACAGGGCTCGAGGAGAGACCCAGTACTTC. The J gene is TRBJ2-5, the V gene TRBV18; 7 bases align to TRBD1. Trimming cost V 6 bases and J 4 bases; bases outside gene matches: 11. Germline V gene lookup returns CDR1 KGHSH and CDR2 LQKENI. The length of the CDR3 is 15 residues.

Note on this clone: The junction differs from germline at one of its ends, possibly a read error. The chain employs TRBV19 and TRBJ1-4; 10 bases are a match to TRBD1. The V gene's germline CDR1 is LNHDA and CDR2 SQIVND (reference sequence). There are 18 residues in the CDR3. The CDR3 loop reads CASSPWTGGPVPKEKLFF. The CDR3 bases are TGTGCCAGTAGTCCGTGGACAGGGGGTCCCGTCCCTAAAGAAAAACTGTTTTTT. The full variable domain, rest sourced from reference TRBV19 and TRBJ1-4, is DGGITQSPKYLFRKEGQNVTLSCEQNLNHDAMYWYRQDPGQGLRLIYYSQIVNDFQKGDIAEGYSVSREKKESFPLTVTSAQKNPTAFYLCASSPWTGGPVPKEKLFFGSGTQLSVL.

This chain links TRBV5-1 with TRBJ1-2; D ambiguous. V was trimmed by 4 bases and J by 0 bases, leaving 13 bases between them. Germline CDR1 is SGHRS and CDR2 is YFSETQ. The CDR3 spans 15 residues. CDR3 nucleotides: TGCGCCAGCAGCCCAGGACTGAGAGCTAACTATGGCTACACCTTC. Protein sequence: CASSPGLRANYGYTF. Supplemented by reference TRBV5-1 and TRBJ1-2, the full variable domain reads KAGVTQTPRYLIKTRGQQVTLSCSPISGHRSVSWYQQTPGQGLQFLFEYFSETQRNKGNFPGRFSGRQFSNSRSEMNVSTLELGDSALYLCASSPGLRANYGYTFGSGTRLTVV.

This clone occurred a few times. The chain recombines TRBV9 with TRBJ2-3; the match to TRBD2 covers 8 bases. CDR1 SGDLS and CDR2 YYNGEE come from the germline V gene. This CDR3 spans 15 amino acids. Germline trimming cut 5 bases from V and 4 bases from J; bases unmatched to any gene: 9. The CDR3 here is CASSDGLATADTQYF. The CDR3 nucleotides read TGTGCCAGCAGTGACGGACTAGCCACCGCAGATACGCAGTATTTT.